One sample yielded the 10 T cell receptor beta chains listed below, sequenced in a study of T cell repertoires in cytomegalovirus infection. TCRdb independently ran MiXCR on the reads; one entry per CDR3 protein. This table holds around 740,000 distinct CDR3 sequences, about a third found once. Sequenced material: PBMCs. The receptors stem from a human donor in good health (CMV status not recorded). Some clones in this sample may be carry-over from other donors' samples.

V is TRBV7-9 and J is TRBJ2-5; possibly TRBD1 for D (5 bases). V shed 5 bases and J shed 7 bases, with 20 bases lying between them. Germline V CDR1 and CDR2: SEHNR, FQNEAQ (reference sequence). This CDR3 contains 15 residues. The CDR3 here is CASSPTAGPLGTQYF. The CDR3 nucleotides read TGTGCCAGCAGCCCAACGGCAGGGCCCCTTGGGACCCAGTACTTC.

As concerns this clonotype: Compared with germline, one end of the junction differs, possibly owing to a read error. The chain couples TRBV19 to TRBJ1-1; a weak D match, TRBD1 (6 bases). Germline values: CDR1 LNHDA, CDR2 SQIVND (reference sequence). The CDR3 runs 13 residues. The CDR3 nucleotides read TGTGCCATTAGTTGGACAGCGAACACTGAAGCTTTCTTT. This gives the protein CAISWTANTEAFF.

The CDR3 loop is CASSLPQGGEQYF. The CDR3 bases are TGTGCCAGCAGCTTGCCTCAGGGCGGCGAGCAGTACTTC. The V call is TRBV5-6, the J call TRBJ2-7; D is possibly TRBD1 (5 bases). Germline V gives CDR1 SGHDT, CDR2 YYEEEE. With 1 base removed from V and 6 bases from J, the gap between germline ends came to 11 bases. The CDR3 totals 13 residues.

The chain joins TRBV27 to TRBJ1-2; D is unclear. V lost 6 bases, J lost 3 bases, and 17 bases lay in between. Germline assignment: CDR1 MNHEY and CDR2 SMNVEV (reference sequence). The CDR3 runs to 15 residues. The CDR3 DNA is TGTGCCAGCAGCCCCCTCGAGTTGAGCTACTATGGCTACACCTTC. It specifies CASSPLELSYYGYTF.

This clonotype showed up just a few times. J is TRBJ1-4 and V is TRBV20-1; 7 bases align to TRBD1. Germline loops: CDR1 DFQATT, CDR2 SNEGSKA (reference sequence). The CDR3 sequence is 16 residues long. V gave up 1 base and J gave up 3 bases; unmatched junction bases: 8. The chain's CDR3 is CSARGLMGTANEKLFF. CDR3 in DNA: TGCAGTGCTAGAGGACTAATGGGGACAGCTAATGAAAAACTGTTTTTT.

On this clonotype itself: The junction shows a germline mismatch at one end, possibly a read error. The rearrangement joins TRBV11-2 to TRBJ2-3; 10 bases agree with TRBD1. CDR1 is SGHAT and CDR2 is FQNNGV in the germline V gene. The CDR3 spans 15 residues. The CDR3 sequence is CSSSLEGQGTDTQYF. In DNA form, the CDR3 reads TGTTCCAGCAGCTTAGAGGGACAGGGGACCGATACGCAGTATTTT.

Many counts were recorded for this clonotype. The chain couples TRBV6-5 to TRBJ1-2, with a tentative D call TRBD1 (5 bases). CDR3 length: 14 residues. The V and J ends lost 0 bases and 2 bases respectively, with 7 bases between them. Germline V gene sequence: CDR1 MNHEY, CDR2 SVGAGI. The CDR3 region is CASSYSEGNYGYTF. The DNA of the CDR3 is TGTGCCAGCAGTTACTCGGAGGGGAACTATGGCTACACCTTC.

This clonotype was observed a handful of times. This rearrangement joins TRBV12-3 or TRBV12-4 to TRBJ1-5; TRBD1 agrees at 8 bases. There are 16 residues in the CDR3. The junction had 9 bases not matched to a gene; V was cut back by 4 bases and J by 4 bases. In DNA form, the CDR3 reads TGTGCCAGCAGTTCTACCACAGGGGGATTAAATCAGCCCCAGCATTTT. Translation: CASSSTTGGLNQPQHF.

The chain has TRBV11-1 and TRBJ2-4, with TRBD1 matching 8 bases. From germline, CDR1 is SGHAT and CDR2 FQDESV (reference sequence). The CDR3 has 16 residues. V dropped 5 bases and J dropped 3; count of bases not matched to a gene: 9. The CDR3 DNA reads TGTGCCAGCAGCACATCCGACAGGGGAGGCAAAAACATTCAGTACTTC. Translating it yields CASSTSDRGGKNIQYF.

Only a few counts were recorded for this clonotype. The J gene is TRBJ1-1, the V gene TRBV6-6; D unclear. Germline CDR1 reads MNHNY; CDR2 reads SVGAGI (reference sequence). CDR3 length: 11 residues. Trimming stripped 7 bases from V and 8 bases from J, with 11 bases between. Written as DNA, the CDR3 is TGTGCCAGCACCGACTTTTCCGAAGCTTTCTTT. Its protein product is CASTDFSEAFF.